These T cell receptor beta chains were read from a single sample in a study of blood T cell repertoires in COVID-19. Measured with immunoSEQ multiplex PCR; TCRdb has only the in-frame clones, and not every one. Among approximately 250,000 clones, roughly 85% were seen once, and the ten largest hold roughly 4.6%. The source material was peripheral blood. Every receptor here comes from a man aged 50 to 59 with COVID-19, enrolled during active disease. CDR3s include the opening cysteine and the closing phenylalanine or tryptophan. A D gene is named only where the DNA matches it firmly. Size is stated for part of the rows, as once, few or many counts, or as a class when the clone is expanded.

NA | once | TRBJ2-5 | TRBV23-1 | CASSQEKQGGGETQYF | TGCGCCAGCAGTCAAGAAAAACAGGGGGGGGGAGAGACCCAGTACTTC
NA | NA | TRBJ2-1 | TRBV27 | CASSLATTPGEQFF | TGTGCCAGCAGTTTAGCGACAACTCCGGGGGAGCAGTTCTTC
TRBD1 | NA | TRBJ1-3 | TRBV2 | CASNTGQGIGNTIYF | TGTGCCAGCAATACGGGACAGGGGATTGGAAACACCATATATTTT
TRBD2 | NA | TRBJ2-5 | TRBV20-1 | CSADLRLAQYF | TGCAGTGCTGACCTACGACTAGCGCAGTACTTC
TRBD1 | NA | TRBJ2-1 | TRBV14 | CASSQDETGSDEQFF | TGTGCCAGCAGCCAAGATGAGACAGGGTCTGATGAGCAGTTCTTC
TRBD2 | NA | TRBJ2-7 | TRBV6-6 | CASRPGLVSYEQYF | TGTGCCAGCAGACCCGGACTAGTCTCCTACGAGCAGTACTTC
TRBD1 | NA | TRBJ1-2 | TRBV5-1 | CASSLGPGQGAGYTF | TGCGCCAGCAGCTTGGGACCGGGACAGGGGGCCGGCTACACCTTC
TRBD1 | once | TRBJ2-2 | TRBV19 | CASSIVGTVTGELFF | TGTGCCAGTAGTATAGTGGGGACAGTCACCGGGGAGCTGTTTTTT
NA | NA | TRBJ2-1 | TRBV19 | CASSILAGADEQFF | TGTGCCAGTAGTATTCTGGCAGGGGCGGATGAGCAGTTCTTC
NA | NA | TRBJ2-5 | TRBV4-1 | CASSQASASTQETQYF | TGCGCCAGCAGCCAGGCCTCAGCGAGTACCCAAGAGACCCAGTACTTC
TRBD2 | NA | TRBJ2-7 | TRBV3-1/TRBV3-2 | CASSTTSGHYEQYF | TGTGCCAGCAGCACGACTAGCGGACACTACGAGCAGTACTTC
TRBD1 | once | TRBJ2-5 | TRBV15 | CATSRDRTGRETQYF | TGTGCCACCAGCAGAGATCGGACAGGGAGGGAGACCCAGTACTTC